This T cell receptor beta chain comes out of a study of cytomegalovirus exposure and HLA in healthy donors. Findings and limits, study-wide: Productive status was seen about 90% or about 30% of the time for most TCR beta V segments in an earlier analysis.

As regards this clone: The antigen remains undetermined.

CDR1 and CDR2 from the germline V gene are ENHRY and SYGVKD. Between the trimmed V and J ends, which lost 3 bases and 6 bases, there was a span of 17 bases. This CDR3 comprises 15 residues. Amplification used 60 Vbeta primers and 13 Jbeta primers. The repertoire was sequenced with immunoSEQ multiplex PCR; TCRdb's copy has only in-frame clones and lacks some. The sample includes 150,000 to 200,000 clones, under 80% seen only once; the top ten take about 1.5%. The sample was PBMCs. The genes are TRBV10-3 and TRBJ1-2; D may be TRBD1 (6 bases). This TCR was recovered from a woman aged 25 to 45 in good health and CMV-seronegative. The CDR3 DNA reads TGTGCCATCAGTGACAGGGGCCAGGGCCCCAATGGCTACACCTTC. Residues: CAISDRGQGPNGYTF.